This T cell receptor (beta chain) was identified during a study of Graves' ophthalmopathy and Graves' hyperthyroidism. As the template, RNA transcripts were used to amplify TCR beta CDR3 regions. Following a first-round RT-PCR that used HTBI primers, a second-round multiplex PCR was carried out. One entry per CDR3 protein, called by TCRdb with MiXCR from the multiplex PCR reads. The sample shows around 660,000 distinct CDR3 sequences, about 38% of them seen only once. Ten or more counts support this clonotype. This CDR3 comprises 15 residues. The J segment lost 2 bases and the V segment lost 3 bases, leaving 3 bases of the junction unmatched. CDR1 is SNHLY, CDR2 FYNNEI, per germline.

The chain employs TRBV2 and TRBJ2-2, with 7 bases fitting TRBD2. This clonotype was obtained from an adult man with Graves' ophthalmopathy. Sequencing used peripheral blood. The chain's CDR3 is CASSDGGFNTGELFF. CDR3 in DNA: TGTGCCAGCAGTGACGGGGGGTTCAACACCGGGGAGCTGTTTTTT.